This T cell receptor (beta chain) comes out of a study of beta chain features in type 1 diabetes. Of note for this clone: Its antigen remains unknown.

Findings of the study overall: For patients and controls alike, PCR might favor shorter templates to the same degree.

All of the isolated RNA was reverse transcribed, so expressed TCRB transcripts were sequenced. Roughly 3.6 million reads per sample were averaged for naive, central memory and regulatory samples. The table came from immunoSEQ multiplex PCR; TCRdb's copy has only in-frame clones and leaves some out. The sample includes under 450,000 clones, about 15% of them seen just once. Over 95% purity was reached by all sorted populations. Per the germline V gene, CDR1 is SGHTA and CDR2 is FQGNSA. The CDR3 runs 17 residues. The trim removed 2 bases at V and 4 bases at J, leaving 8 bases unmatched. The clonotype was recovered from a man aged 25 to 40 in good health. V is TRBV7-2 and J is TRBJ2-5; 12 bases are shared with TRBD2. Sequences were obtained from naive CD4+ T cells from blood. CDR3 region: CASSLRPLAGGRETQYF. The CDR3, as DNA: TGTGCCAGCAGCTTACGGCCTCTAGCGGGGGGGCGAGAGACCCAGTACTTC.